The clone carrying this T cell receptor beta chain was recorded a few times. This sample is part of a study of identical twins. TCRdb fed the 5' RACE reads into MiXCR, producing one record per CDR3 protein. The table shows under 1 million distinct CDR3 sequences, with more than 9% occurring only once. With 7 bases clipped from V and 7 bases from J, the junction kept 10 bases outside the gene matches. CDR1 is LGHDT, CDR2 YNNKEL, per germline (reference sequence). The CDR3 is 14 residues long. The same specimen was also included in a second study, on yellow fever vaccine responses in identical twins.

The TCR originated in a woman under 30 in good health. The specimen was PBMCs. The rearrangement joins TRBV3-1 to TRBJ2-1; 7 nucleotides line up with TRBD2. This CDR3 reads CASNRGLLGNEQFF. DNA of the CDR3: TGTGCCAGCAATAGGGGACTACTCGGGAATGAGCAGTTCTTC.